This TCR beta chain came from a study of radiation and T cells in renal cell carcinoma. Study-wide results and limits: No pretreatment tumor biopsies were available for baseline clonotypes.

Some clones are missing from TCRdb's copy, which holds only in-frame ones; the method was immunoSEQ multiplex PCR. Of roughly 130,000 clones detected, approximately 78% appear once; the ten largest clones hold around 1.8%. The time point is: blood 2 weeks post-SBRT. Stated treatment: 15 Gy SBRT to primary tumor, nephrectomy 4 weeks later. Serial blood draws occurred at baseline and 2 and 4 weeks post-SBRT. The tumor was a clear cell renal cell carcinoma. With respect to this clone: Its antigen remains unidentified.

The receptor was derived from a woman aged 55 to 70 with renal cell carcinoma. The sample was blood, taken from a patient whose treatment included radiotherapy and nephrectomy.

Here the CDR3 DNA reads TGTGCCAGCAGTCGTGCCGGGACAGGGGAGGATATAGTTGAAAAACTGTTTTTT. It translates to CASSRAGTGEDIVEKLFF. The rearrangement joins TRBV2 to TRBJ1-4; 10 bases are shared with TRBD1. Germline CDR1 SNHLY, CDR2 FYNNEI. There are 18 residues in the CDR3. V dropped 5 bases and J dropped 7; count of bases not matched to a gene: 16.